This entry lists 21 T cell receptor beta chains sequenced from one sample in a study of shared clonotypes between healthy human individuals. Profiled with immunoSEQ multiplex PCR; TCRdb holds only in-frame clones, not every one. The data contain some 1.4 million clones, roughly 96% of them singletons. The sequenced sample was naive CD4+ T cells sorted from blood. This sample's subset: CD45RA+ positively selected. Source of these receptors: a man younger than 45 in good health.

The gene calls are TRBV10-1 and TRBJ2-1; D unclear. The length of the CDR3 is 11 residues. CDR1 is WNHNN, CDR2 SYGVQD, per germline (reference sequence). The V gene lost 3 bases and the J gene lost 9 bases, with 6 bases spanning the gap. The CDR3 here is CASSDGPEQFF. The CDR3, as DNA: TGCGCCAGCAGTGATGGGCCTGAGCAGTTCTTC.

The CDR3 reads CASSPQNRGGNEQFF. The CDR3, as DNA: TGTGCCAGCTCACCACAGAACAGGGGGGGAAATGAGCAGTTCTTC. This chain uses TRBV18 with TRBJ2-1; TRBD1 is a possible D gene (8 bases). Germline-derived CDR1 and CDR2 are KGHSH and LQKENI. V lost 1 base, J lost 7 bases, and 14 bases lay in between. This CDR3 is 15 amino acids long.

The chain has TRBV7-3 and TRBJ1-3, with D perhaps TRBD1 (5 bases). This CDR3 has 16 amino acids. Germline CDR1 SGHTA, CDR2 FQGTGA. The V and J ends lost 5 bases and 0 bases respectively, with 14 bases between them. CDR3 residues: CASSPQPGDSGNTIYF. CDR3 sequence (DNA): TGTGCCAGCAGCCCCCAACCGGGGGACTCTGGAAACACCATATATTTT. Complete variable domain (other parts from reference TRBV7-3 and TRBJ1-3): GAGVSQTPSNKVTEKGKYVELRCDPISGHTALYWYRQSLGQGPEFLIYFQGTGAADDSGLPNDRFFAVRPEGSVSTLKIQRTERGDSAVYLCASSPQPGDSGNTIYFGEGSWLTVV.

This chain joins TRBV11-2 and TRBJ1-5; 7 positions match TRBD1. CDR1 is SGHAT, CDR2 FQNNGV, per germline. V lost 5 bases and J lost 0; bases outside the gene matches: 1. The CDR3 has 14 amino acids. The CDR3 nucleotides read TGTGCCAGCAGCCGGACAGGTAGCAATCAGCCCCAGCATTTT. This codes for CASSRTGSNQPQHF.

The rearrangement joins TRBV6-6 to TRBJ1-5, with 10 positions matching TRBD1. The CDR3 sequence is 15 residues long. The V and J ends lost 5 bases and 4 bases, in that order; junction bases with no gene match: 5. Germline CDR1 reads MNHNY; CDR2 reads SVGAGI (reference sequence). The CDR3 loop reads CASSAPGQGNQPQHF. CDR3 DNA sequence: TGTGCCAGCAGTGCCCCGGGACAGGGGAATCAGCCCCAGCATTTT.

V usage is TRBV7-3 and J usage is TRBJ2-5, with TRBD2 identical over 12 bases. Trimming took 1 base from V and 5 from J; bases not matched to a gene: 5. This CDR3 spans 16 amino acids. CDR1 and CDR2 (germline): SGHTA, FQGTGA. Here the CDR3 reads CASSLRGLAGHETQYF. CDR3 nucleotides: TGTGCCAGCAGCTTAAGAGGACTAGCGGGACACGAGACCCAGTACTTC.

The chain carries TRBV29-1 and TRBJ1-2, with D maybe TRBD1 (5 bases). V was shortened by 6 bases and J by 5 bases, with 16 bases between the two germline ends. Germline-derived CDR1 and CDR2 are SQVTM and ANQGSEA. The CDR3 spans 13 residues. CDR3 sequence reads: CSVRGSLGYGYTF. CDR3 bases: TGCAGCGTCCGGGGGAGTCTAGGGTATGGCTACACCTTC.

The chain carries TRBV21-1 and TRBJ2-7; the table gives TRBD2 as D, unverified against the DNA. TRBV21-1 has pseudogene status. The CDR3 runs to 21 residues. CDR3 loop: CASTMTGLAGGPMWEMYEQYF. DNA for the CDR3: TGTGCCAGCACCATGACGGGACTAGCGGGAGGGCCGATGTGGGAGATGTACGAGCAGTACTTC.

Note on this clone: The same CDR3 also results from other DNA sequences found in this sample. J is TRBJ1-3 and V is TRBV5-1; no definite D call. Germline V lookup: CDR1 SGHRS, CDR2 YFSETQ. This CDR3 comprises 14 residues. V lost 0 bases to trimming and J lost 4 bases, with 8 bases between them. In DNA form, the CDR3 reads TGCGCCAGCAGCTTGGGGGATTCGGGAAACACCATATATTTT. Translating gives CASSLGDSGNTIYF.

CDR3 sequence reads: CASSSAGSSYNEQFF. DNA of the CDR3: TGTGCCAGCTCTTCGGCGGGCAGCTCCTACAATGAGCAGTTCTTC. V usage is TRBV18 and J usage is TRBJ2-1, with TRBD2 as a possible D gene (5 bases). V dropped 6 bases and J dropped 0 bases, with 12 bases sitting between them. This CDR3 comprises 15 residues. Germline V lookup: CDR1 KGHSH, CDR2 LQKENI.

Regarding this clone: At the DNA level, this CDR3 is encoded by other sequences in the same sample as well. The gene calls are TRBV7-9 and TRBJ2-7; D is possibly TRBD2 (6 bases). The CDR3 covers 14 residues. The germline V gene encodes CDR1 SEHNR and CDR2 FQNEAQ (reference sequence). Trimming removed 1 base at V and 0 bases at J, with 7 bases between. The CDR3 sequence is CASSLGRGSYEQYF. For the CDR3, the DNA is TGTGCCAGCAGCTTAGGGCGGGGCTCCTACGAGCAGTACTTC. The complete variable domain, with remaining parts taken from reference TRBV7-9 and TRBJ2-7, reads DTGVSQNPRHKITKRGQNVTFRCDPISEHNRLYWYRQTLGQGPEFLTYFQNEAQLEKSRLLSDRFSAERPKGSFSTLEIQRTEQGDSAMYLCASSLGRGSYEQYFGPGTRLTVT.

This rearrangement joins TRBV4-3 to TRBJ2-1; TRBD1 matches 9 bases. The CDR3 covers 15 residues. Germline V gene sequence: CDR1 LGHNA, CDR2 YSLEER. V was pared by 3 bases and J by 4 bases, with 4 bases of the junction left unmatched. This CDR3 reads CASSQDRGGYNEQFF. CDR3 nucleotides: TGCGCCAGCAGCCAGGACAGGGGCGGGTACAATGAGCAGTTCTTC.

V usage is TRBV5-4 and J usage is TRBJ1-3, with D tentatively TRBD1 (5 bases). Germline CDR1 reads SGHNT; CDR2 reads YYREEE (reference sequence). Trimming removed 0 bases from V and 2 bases from J, with 12 bases in between. The CDR3 runs to 16 residues. The CDR3 loop is CASSLGQGGPGNTIYF. The CDR3 coding sequence is TGTGCCAGCAGCTTGGGTCAGGGAGGCCCTGGAAACACCATATATTTT.

Here the CDR3 DNA reads TGCGCCAGCAGCCCGCCGGGACAGGGTACCGAAAAACTGTTTTTT. This codes for CASSPPGQGTEKLFF. The gene calls are TRBV5-1 and TRBJ1-4; 9 bases are a match to TRBD1. The CDR3 spans 15 residues. Losses at the gene ends were 4 bases for V and 8 bases for J; bases not matched to a gene: 9. In germline, CDR1 is SGHRS, CDR2 YFSETQ.

The CDR3 protein is CASSLSGITDTQYF. Here the CDR3 DNA reads TGTGCCAGCAGCCTGAGTGGTATCACAGATACGCAGTATTTT. V usage is TRBV5-6 and J usage is TRBJ2-3; D remains ambiguous. Germline CDR1 is SGHDT and CDR2 is YYEEEE. This CDR3 has 14 residues. V was clipped by 4 bases and J by 2 bases, with 11 bases between them.

The chain uses TRBV7-2 and TRBJ2-5; no definite D call. CDR1 and CDR2 from the germline V gene are SGHTA and FQGNSA. The CDR3 totals 12 residues. The V and J ends lost 0 bases and 6 bases respectively, with 5 bases between them. The CDR3: CASSLASKTQYF. CDR3 nucleotide sequence: TGTGCCAGCAGCTTAGCGAGTAAGACCCAGTACTTC.

This chain uses TRBV14 with TRBJ2-7; D remains ambiguous. Trimming shortened V by 2 bases and J by 4 bases, and 3 bases separated the two germline ends. This CDR3 is built from 11 residues. The V gene's germline CDR1 is SGHDN and CDR2 FVKESK. The CDR3 bases are TGTGCCAGCAGCCAATTTTACGAGCAGTACTTC. This gives the protein CASSQFYEQYF.

In its sample, this clone was seen once. CDR3 region: CASKTSWRTTYEQYF. The CDR3 DNA reads TGTGCCAGCAAAACTAGTTGGAGAACCACCTACGAGCAGTACTTC. This sequence joins TRBV2 and TRBJ2-5, with D possibly TRBD2 on 5 matching bases. The end of the DNA is better explained by TRBJ2-7, so the J call may be wrong. The CDR3 covers 15 residues. CDR1 is SNHLY and CDR2 is FYNNEI in the germline V gene.

This sequence joins TRBV28 and TRBJ1-5, with 8 bases matching TRBD1. CDR1 and CDR2 (germline): MDHEN, SYDVKM. Trimming at V came to 4 bases and at J to 8 bases, leaving 7 bases not matched to a gene. The CDR3 runs to 14 residues. As DNA, the CDR3 is TGTGCCAGCAGTTACTTTAAACAGGGGGAGCCCCAGCATTTT. Translation: CASSYFKQGEPQHF.

V and J are TRBV30 and TRBJ2-7; 9 bases align to TRBD2. The CDR3 has 14 residues. J was trimmed by 6 bases and V by 5 bases; bases with no gene match: 11. From germline, CDR1 is GTSNPN and CDR2 SVGIG (reference sequence). The DNA of the CDR3 is TGTGCCTGGGTCCTCGGTAGCGGGAGTTCCGAGCAGTACTTC. Encoded protein: CAWVLGSGSSEQYF. Full variable domain (remainder filled in from reference TRBV30 and TRBJ2-7): SQTIHQWPATLVQPVGSPLSLECTVEGTSNPNLYWYRQAAGRGLQLLFYSVGIGQISSEVPQNLSASRPQDRQFILSSKKLLLSDSGFYLCAWVLGSGSSEQYFGPGTRLTVT.

The CDR3 nucleotides read TGTGCCAGCAGCCCGTATATCGGGGTAGGGGTAGGTCAGCCCCAGCATTTT. Residues: CASSPYIGVGVGQPQHF. This rearrangement joins TRBV27 to TRBJ1-5; possible D gene TRBD1, 5 bases. Looked up from germline, CDR1 is MNHEY and CDR2 is SMNVEV (reference sequence). V lost 6 bases and J lost 6, with 24 bases in between. This CDR3 contains 17 residues.